This T cell receptor beta chain is from a study of T cell responses to AZD1222 COVID-19 vaccine. This clone was counted only a few times. The CDR3 consists of 12 residues. The V end was cut by 5 bases, the J end by 7 bases, with 11 bases between. Germline assignment: CDR1 SNHLY and CDR2 FYNNEI. Here immunoSEQ multiplex PCR was the method, and the copy in TCRdb shows in-frame clones only, minus some. Among 100,000 or so clones, approximately 91% were seen once, and the ten largest hold roughly 4.5%. This specimen was peripheral blood, taken on day 0 of AZD1222 vaccination. The chain carries TRBV2 and TRBJ1-2; perhaps TRBD1 as D (5 bases). This TCR was recovered from an adult in good health. This CDR3 is CASSTQGLGYTF. As DNA, the CDR3 is TGTGCCAGCAGTACCCAGGGCCTTGGCTACACCTTC.